Listed below are T cell receptor beta chains from one sample, sequenced in a study of blood T cells in healthy people across ages. TCRdb called the 5' RACE reads again in MiXCR, with one record for every CDR3 protein. The sample includes hundreds of thousands of distinct CDR3 sequences, 58% seen only once; the top ten take approximately 21%. Source material: blood. Receptors originate from a man between 25 and 39 years old in good health. Each CDR3 is given with its conserved first and last residue. A D gene is named only where the DNA matches it firmly. Size tells how often a clone was seen (once, few, many) or the class of an expanded clone, and some rows leave it out.

CARTGIGANVLTF,TGTGCCCGCACAGGGATCGGGGCCAACGTCCTGACTTTC,TRBV2,NA,TRBJ2-6,NA
CASSQEGAGTQYF,TGTGCCAGCAGCCAGGAGGGCGCGGGGACCCAGTACTTC,TRBV7-9,NA,TRBJ2-5,NA
CASSLTLTEAFF,TGTGCCAGCAGCCTGACATTGACTGAAGCTTTCTTT,TRBV6-2/TRBV6-3,NA,TRBJ1-1,NA
CSGRLESGDTGELFF,TGCAGCGGCCGCCTAGAATCAGGTGACACCGGGGAGCTGTTTTTT,TRBV29-1,few,TRBJ2-2,NA
CASSVGQGAASGETQYF,TGCGCCAGCAGCGTCGGACAGGGGGCAGCATCGGGAGAGACCCAGTACTTC,TRBV5-1,NA,TRBJ2-5,TRBD1
CASIRQGGAGELFF,TGTGCCAGTATACGACAGGGAGGTGCCGGGGAGCTGTTTTTT,TRBV27,NA,TRBJ2-2,NA
CASLARDTQYF,TGTGCCAGCCTAGCAAGAGATACGCAGTATTTT,TRBV6-1,NA,TRBJ2-3,NA
CASSSVRSTGELFF,TGCGCCAGCAGCTCGGTGAGGAGCACCGGGGAGCTGTTTTTT,TRBV5-1,NA,TRBJ2-2,NA
CASSSLTKGSYNEQFF,TGTGCCAGCAGTTCTCTGACTAAAGGCTCCTACAATGAGCAGTTCTTC,TRBV6-5,NA,TRBJ2-1,NA
CASSFETMNTEAFF,TGTGCCAGCAGTTTCGAGACAATGAACACTGAAGCTTTCTTT,TRBV2,NA,TRBJ1-1,NA
CSVGDLYGYTF,TGCAGCGTTGGGGACCTCTATGGCTACACCTTC,TRBV29-1,NA,TRBJ1-2,NA
CASSFASGGTGELFF,TGTGCCAGCAGTTTCGCTTCTGGGGGCACCGGGGAGCTGTTTTTT,TRBV28,medium-sized,TRBJ2-2,NA
CASSLGRGRLNEQYF,TGCGCCAGCAGCTTAGGCAGGGGGCGTCTAAACGAGCAGTACTTC,TRBV13,NA,TRBJ2-7,TRBD1
CASSQYSADTQYF,TGCGCCAGCAGCCAGTACTCGGCAGATACGCAGTATTTT,TRBV4-3,NA,TRBJ2-3,NA
CASSQAGTSAQYF,TGTGCCAGCAGCCAAGCCGGGACTAGTGCGCAGTATTTT,TRBV4-2,few,TRBJ2-3,TRBD2
CASSYSASGSGEQFF,TGTGCCAGCAGTTACTCGGCTAGCGGGAGCGGTGAGCAGTTCTTC,TRBV6-5,NA,TRBJ2-1,TRBD2
CASSAATGQYNEQFF,TGTGCCAGCAGCGCTGCGACGGGACAGTACAATGAGCAGTTCTTC,TRBV27,NA,TRBJ2-1,TRBD1
CASSLGGGGYNEQYF,TGTGCCAGCAGCCTTGGAGGAGGGGGCTACAATGAGCAGTACTTC,TRBV11-2,NA,TRBJ2-5,NA
CASSHGSGYEQYF,TGTGCCAGCAGCCACGGCTCTGGCTACGAGCAGTACTTC,TRBV6-1,NA,TRBJ2-7,NA
CASSTSGGAYEQYF,TGTGCCAGCAGCACCAGCGGGGGGGCCTACGAGCAGTACTTC,TRBV12-3/TRBV12-4,few,TRBJ2-7,TRBD2
CSVVVSQETQYF,TGCAGCGTCGTGGTCAGTCAAGAGACCCAGTACTTC,TRBV29-1,NA,TRBJ2-5,NA
CSAAGTSGVEQFF,TGCAGTGCCGCCGGGACTAGCGGCGTTGAGCAGTTCTTC,TRBV20-1,NA,TRBJ2-1,TRBD2
CASSLGTGLGGTQYF,TGTGCCAGCAGCTTAGGGACAGGTCTGGGGGGGACCCAGTACTTC,TRBV7-2,NA,TRBJ2-5,NA
CASSQDASSGAKNIQYF,TGCGCCAGCAGCCAAGACGCGAGTAGCGGGGCCAAAAACATTCAGTACTTC,TRBV4-3,NA,TRBJ2-4,TRBD2
CASRDTGAGTNEKLFF,TGTGCCAGCAGAGACACAGGGGCGGGGACTAATGAAAAACTGTTTTTT,TRBV2,NA,TRBJ1-4,TRBD1
CASSFMQQSSYGYTF,TGTGCCAGCAGCTTTATGCAGCAGTCCTCTTATGGCTACACCTTC,TRBV7-9,NA,TRBJ1-2,NA
CASSLKSGDRETQYF,TGTGCCAGCAGCTTAAAGTCCGGGGATCGGGAGACCCAGTACTTC,TRBV7-2,few,TRBJ2-5,NA
CASSLDRGRNEQYF,TGTGCCAGCAGCCTGGACAGGGGTCGTAACGAGCAGTACTTC,TRBV7-2,NA,TRBJ2-7,TRBD1
CSAADHRDNSPLHF,TGCAGTGCCGCGGACCATCGCGATAATTCACCCCTCCACTTT,TRBV20-1,few,TRBJ1-6,NA
CASTVRQGGYGYTF,TGTGCCAGCACCGTCCGACAGGGCGGCTATGGCTACACCTTC,TRBV7-9,NA,TRBJ1-2,TRBD1
CSARGLAGGAYEQFF,TGCAGTGCTAGGGGTCTAGCGGGAGGGGCGTATGAGCAGTTCTTC,TRBV20-1,NA,TRBJ2-1,TRBD2
CATMEIGPGEQYF,TGTGCCACCATGGAGATTGGGCCCGGCGAGCAGTACTTC,TRBV10-3,NA,TRBJ2-7,NA
CASSLATGAYGYTF,TGTGCCAGCAGCTTAGCGACAGGGGCCTATGGCTACACCTTC,TRBV7-2,NA,TRBJ1-2,TRBD1
CASSSGRREGPDTQYF,TGTGCCAGCAGCTCTGGTCGGCGGGAGGGCCCAGATACGCAGTATTTT,TRBV11-3,NA,TRBJ2-3,TRBD2
CATSGTSNQPQHF,TGTGCCACCAGTGGCACCAGCAATCAGCCCCAGCATTTT,TRBV24-1,NA,TRBJ1-5,NA
CAILTLGASGRGEQFF,TGTGCCATCCTGACCCTGGGGGCTAGCGGGAGGGGGGAGCAGTTCTTC,TRBV10-3,NA,TRBJ2-1,TRBD2
CAGSSQTNTEAFF,TGTGCCGGCAGCTCCCAAACTAACACTGAAGCTTTCTTT,TRBV7-2,NA,TRBJ1-1,NA
CSDLGPQVTDTQYF,TGCAGTGACCTCGGACCACAGGTCACAGATACGCAGTATTTT,TRBV20-1,NA,TRBJ2-3,NA
CATSDGLAGWASGELFF,TGTGCCACCAGTGATGGACTAGCGGGATGGGCATCCGGGGAGCTGTTTTTT,TRBV24-1,NA,TRBJ2-2,TRBD2
CASSHLTGQGAPYGYTF,TGCGCCAGCAGCCACTTAACGGGCCAGGGGGCCCCCTATGGCTACACCTTC,TRBV4-3,NA,TRBJ1-2,TRBD1
CASWGRHLNNEQFF,TGTGCCAGCTGGGGTCGACATCTCAACAATGAGCAGTTCTTC,TRBV6-6,few,TRBJ2-1,NA
CASSVGGLGEQFF,TGTGCCAGCAGCGTAGGCGGACTAGGGGAGCAGTTCTTC,TRBV9,NA,TRBJ2-1,TRBD2
CASSPWWGRQETQYF,TGTGCCAGCAGCCCGTGGTGGGGGCGACAAGAGACCCAGTACTTC,TRBV7-2,NA,TRBJ2-5,NA
CASSVTGLAGVGTDTQYF,TGTGCCAGCAGCGTCACGGGACTAGCGGGAGTCGGCACAGATACGCAGTATTTT,TRBV9,NA,TRBJ2-3,TRBD2
CASSLYVGVGANVLTF,TGTGCCAGCAGCTTATATGTGGGCGTAGGGGCCAACGTCCTGACTTTC,TRBV7-2,many,TRBJ2-6,NA
CASSPAGELTNYGYTF,TGTGCCAGCAGCCCGGCAGGGGAACTTACTAACTATGGCTACACCTTC,TRBV4-2,once,TRBJ1-2,NA
CASTSSNEQFF,TGTGCCAGCACGTCCTCGAATGAGCAGTTCTTC,TRBV6-5,few,TRBJ2-1,NA
CASSLAAGRNNEQFF,TGTGCCAGCAGCTTAGCGGCGGGTCGAAACAATGAGCAGTTCTTC,TRBV7-2,NA,TRBJ2-1,NA
CASSWHERETQYF,TGTGCCAGCAGCTGGCATGAGAGAGAGACCCAGTACTTC,TRBV7-2,NA,TRBJ2-5,NA
CSARTEPNGYTF,TGCAGTGCCCGGACAGAGCCAAATGGCTACACCTTC,TRBV20-1,NA,TRBJ1-2,NA
CASGLAPPDTQYF,TGTGCCAGCGGGCTAGCGCCCCCAGATACGCAGTATTTT,TRBV7-3,NA,TRBJ2-3,NA
CASSTTSGAYEQYF,TGTGCCAGCAGTACTACTAGCGGGGCCTACGAGCAGTACTTC,TRBV7-9,NA,TRBJ2-7,TRBD2